The present entry profiles one T cell receptor beta chain with its context. CDR1 is PRHDT and CDR2 is FYEKMQ in the germline V gene (reference sequence). Losses at the gene ends were 5 bases for V and 7 bases for J; bases not matched to a gene: 13. The CDR3 totals 17 residues. The primer mix had 60 Vbeta and 13 Jbeta primers. Using immunoSEQ multiplex PCR, the repertoire was profiled, and TCRdb retains in-frame clones only, with some absent. Recorded for this sample: over 45,000 clones. The data stem from a study of cytomegalovirus exposure and HLA in healthy donors. This TCR was recovered from a woman between 18 and 29 years old in good health and CMV-seronegative. The source material was PBMCs. The chain links TRBV13 to TRBJ2-5; TRBD2 matches at 13 bases. The CDR3 loop reads CASSPIRLAGGEGTQYF. The CDR3 DNA reads TGTGCCAGCAGCCCGATCAGACTAGCGGGAGGTGAGGGGACCCAGTACTTC.